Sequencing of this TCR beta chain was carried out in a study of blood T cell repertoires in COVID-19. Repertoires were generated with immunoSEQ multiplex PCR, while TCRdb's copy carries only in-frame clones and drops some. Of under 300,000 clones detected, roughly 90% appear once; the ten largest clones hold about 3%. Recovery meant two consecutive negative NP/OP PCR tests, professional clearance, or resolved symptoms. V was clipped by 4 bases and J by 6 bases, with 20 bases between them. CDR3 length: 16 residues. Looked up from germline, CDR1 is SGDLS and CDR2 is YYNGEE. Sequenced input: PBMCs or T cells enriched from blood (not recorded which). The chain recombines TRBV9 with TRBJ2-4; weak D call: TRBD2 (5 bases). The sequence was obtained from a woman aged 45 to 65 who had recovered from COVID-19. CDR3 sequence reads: CASSLSGNAGTNIQYF. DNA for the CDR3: TGTGCCAGCAGCCTCTCGGGAAATGCTGGCACAAACATTCAGTACTTC.